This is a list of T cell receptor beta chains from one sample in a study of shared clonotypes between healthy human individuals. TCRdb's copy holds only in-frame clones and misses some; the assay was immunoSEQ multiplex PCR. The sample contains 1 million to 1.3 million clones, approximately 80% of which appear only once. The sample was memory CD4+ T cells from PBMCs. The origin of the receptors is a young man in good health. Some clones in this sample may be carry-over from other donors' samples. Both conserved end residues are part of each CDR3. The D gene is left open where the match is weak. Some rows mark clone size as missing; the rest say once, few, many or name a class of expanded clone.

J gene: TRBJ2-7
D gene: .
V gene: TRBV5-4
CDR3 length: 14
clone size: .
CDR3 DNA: TGTGCCAGCACCCCGGACTACCCAGTCCACGAGCAGTACTTC
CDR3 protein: CASTPDYPVHEQYF

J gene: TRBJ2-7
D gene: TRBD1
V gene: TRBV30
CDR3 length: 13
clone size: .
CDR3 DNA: TGTGCCTGGAGTCCGGGACAGCCCTACGAGCAGTACTTC
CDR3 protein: CAWSPGQPYEQYF

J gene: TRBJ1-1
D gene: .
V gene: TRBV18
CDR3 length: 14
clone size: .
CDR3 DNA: TGTGCCAGCTCACTAACACTGATGAACACTGAAGCTTTCTTT
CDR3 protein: CASSLTLMNTEAFF

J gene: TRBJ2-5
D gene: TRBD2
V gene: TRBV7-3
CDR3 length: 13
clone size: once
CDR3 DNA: TGTGCCAGCAGCTTACGCGGGAGCGAGACCCAGTACTTC
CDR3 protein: CASSLRGSETQYF

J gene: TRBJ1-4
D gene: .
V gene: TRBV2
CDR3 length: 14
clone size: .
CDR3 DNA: TGTGCCAGTTCTGCCTTCGGAGTAGGCGAAAAACTGTTTTTT
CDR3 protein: CASSAFGVGEKLFF

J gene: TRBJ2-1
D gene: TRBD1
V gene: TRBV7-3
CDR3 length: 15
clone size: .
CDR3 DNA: TGTGCCAGCAGGTTGGACAGGAGCTCCTACAATGAGCAGTTCTTC
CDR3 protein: CASRLDRSSYNEQFF

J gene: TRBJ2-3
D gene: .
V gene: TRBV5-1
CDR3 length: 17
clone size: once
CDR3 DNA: TGCGCCAGCAGCTTGGCCCTGGGAGCGGATTTTACAGATACGCAGTATTTT
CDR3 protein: CASSLALGADFTDTQYF

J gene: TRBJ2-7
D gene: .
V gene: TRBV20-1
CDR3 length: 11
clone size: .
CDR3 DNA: TGCAGTGCCGTGGACTCCTACGAGCAGTACTTC
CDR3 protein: CSAVDSYEQYF

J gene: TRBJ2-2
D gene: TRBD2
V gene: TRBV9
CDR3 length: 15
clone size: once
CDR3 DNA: TGTGCCAGCAGCGTGAGCGGGAGGGCCCCCGGGGAGCTGTTTTTT
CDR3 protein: CASSVSGRAPGELFF

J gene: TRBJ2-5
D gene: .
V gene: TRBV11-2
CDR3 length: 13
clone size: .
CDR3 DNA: TGTGCCAGCAGCTTAGATCCACAAGAGACCCAGTACTTC
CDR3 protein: CASSLDPQETQYF